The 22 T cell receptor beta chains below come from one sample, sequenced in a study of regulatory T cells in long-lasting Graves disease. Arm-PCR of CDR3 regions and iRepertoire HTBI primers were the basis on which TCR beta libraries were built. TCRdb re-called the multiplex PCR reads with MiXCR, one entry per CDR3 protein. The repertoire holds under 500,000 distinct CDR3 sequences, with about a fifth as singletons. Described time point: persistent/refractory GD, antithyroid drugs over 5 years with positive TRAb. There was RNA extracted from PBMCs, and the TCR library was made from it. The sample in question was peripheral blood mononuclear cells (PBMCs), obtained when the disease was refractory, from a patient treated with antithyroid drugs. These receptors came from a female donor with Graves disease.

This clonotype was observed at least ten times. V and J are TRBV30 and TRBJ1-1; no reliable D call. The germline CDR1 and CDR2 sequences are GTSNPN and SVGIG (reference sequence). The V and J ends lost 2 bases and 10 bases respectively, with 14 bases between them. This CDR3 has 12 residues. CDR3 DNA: TGTGCCTGGAGTCCTGACCGGTACGTAGCTTTCTTT. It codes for CAWSPDRYVAFF.

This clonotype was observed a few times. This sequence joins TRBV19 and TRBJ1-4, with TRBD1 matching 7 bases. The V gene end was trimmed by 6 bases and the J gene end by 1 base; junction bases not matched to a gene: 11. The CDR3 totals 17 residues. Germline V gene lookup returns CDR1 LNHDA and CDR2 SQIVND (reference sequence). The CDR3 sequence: CASSMGWDSLTNEKLFF. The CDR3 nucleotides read TGTGCCAGTAGCATGGGGTGGGACAGCCTAACTAATGAAAAACTGTTTTTT.

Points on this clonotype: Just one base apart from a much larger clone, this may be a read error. Written as DNA, the CDR3 is TGCAGTGCTAGTGCGGGGGGTTGGGGTGGCTACACCTTC. It yields the protein CSASAGGWGGYTF. This chain uses TRBV20-1 with TRBJ1-2; TRBD1 is a possible D gene (5 bases). Deletions cut 3 bases from V and 7 bases from J, with 15 bases between. CDR3 length: 13 amino acids. In germline, CDR1 is DFQATT, CDR2 SNEGSKA (reference sequence).

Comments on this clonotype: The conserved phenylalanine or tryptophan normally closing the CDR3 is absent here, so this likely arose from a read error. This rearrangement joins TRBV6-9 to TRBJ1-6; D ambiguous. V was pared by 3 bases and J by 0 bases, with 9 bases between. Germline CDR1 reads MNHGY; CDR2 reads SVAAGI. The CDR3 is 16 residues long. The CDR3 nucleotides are TGTGCCAGCAGTTACGACCCGAGCTCCTATAATTCACCCCTCCACCTT. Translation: CASSYDPSSYNSPLHL.

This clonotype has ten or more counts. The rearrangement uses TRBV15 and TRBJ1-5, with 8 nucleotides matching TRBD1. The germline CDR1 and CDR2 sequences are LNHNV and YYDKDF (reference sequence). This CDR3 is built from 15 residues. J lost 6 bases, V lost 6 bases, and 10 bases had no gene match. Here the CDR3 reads CATRADRGFGQPQHF. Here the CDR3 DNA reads TGTGCCACCAGAGCCGACAGGGGCTTTGGTCAGCCCCAGCATTTT.

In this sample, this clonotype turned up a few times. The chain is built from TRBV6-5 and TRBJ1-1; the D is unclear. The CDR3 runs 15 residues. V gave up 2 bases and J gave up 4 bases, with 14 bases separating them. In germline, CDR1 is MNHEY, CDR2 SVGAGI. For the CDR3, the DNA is TGTGCCAGCAGTTACCGGGGAACTCTGGTCACTGAAGCTTTCTTT. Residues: CASSYRGTLVTEAFF.

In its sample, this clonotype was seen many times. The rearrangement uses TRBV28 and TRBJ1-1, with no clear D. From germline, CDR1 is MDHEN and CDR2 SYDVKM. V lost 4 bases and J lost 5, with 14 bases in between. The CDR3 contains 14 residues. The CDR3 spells CASSSLDVRTEAFF. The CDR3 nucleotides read TGTGCCAGCAGTTCCCTAGACGTAAGAACTGAAGCTTTCTTT.

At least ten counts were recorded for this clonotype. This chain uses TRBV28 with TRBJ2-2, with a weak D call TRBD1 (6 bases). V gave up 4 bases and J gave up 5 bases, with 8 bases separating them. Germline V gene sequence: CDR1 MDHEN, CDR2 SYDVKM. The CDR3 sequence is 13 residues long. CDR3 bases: TGTGCCAGCAGTTGGACAGCTACCGGGGAGCTGTTTTTT. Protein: CASSWTATGELFF.

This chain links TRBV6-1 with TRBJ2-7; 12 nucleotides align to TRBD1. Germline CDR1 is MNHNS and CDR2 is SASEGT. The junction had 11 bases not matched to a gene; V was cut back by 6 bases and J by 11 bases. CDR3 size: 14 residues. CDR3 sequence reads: CASRRGQGAQVEYF. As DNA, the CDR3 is TGTGCCAGCAGGAGGGGACAGGGGGCGCAAGTCGAGTACTTC.

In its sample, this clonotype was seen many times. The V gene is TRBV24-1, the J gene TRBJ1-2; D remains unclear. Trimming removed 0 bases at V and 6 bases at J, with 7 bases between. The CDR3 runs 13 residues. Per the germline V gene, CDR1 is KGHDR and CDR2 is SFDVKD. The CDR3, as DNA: TGTGCCACCAGTGATTTGCCTCGGGATGGCTACACCTTC. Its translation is CATSDLPRDGYTF.

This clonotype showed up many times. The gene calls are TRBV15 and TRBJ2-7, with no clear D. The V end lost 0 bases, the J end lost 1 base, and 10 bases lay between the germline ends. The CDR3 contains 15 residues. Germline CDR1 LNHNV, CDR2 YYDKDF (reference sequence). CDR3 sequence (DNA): TGTGCCACCAGCAGAGAGTTGGGCGGATCCTACGAGCAGTACTTC. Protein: CATSRELGGSYEQYF. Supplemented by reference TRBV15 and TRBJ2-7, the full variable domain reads DAMVIQNPRYQVTQFGKPVTLSCSQTLNHNVMYWYQQKSSQAPKLLFHYYDKDFNNEADTPDNFQSRRPNTSFCFLDIRSPGLGDTAMYLCATSRELGGSYEQYFGPGTRLTVT.

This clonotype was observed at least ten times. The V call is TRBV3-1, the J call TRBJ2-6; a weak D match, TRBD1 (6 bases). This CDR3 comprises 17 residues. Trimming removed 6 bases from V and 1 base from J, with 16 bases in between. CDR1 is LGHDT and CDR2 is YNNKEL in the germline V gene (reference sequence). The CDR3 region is CASRSTTRGSGANVLTF. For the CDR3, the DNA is TGTGCCAGCAGATCAACCACCAGGGGTTCTGGGGCCAACGTCCTGACTTTC.

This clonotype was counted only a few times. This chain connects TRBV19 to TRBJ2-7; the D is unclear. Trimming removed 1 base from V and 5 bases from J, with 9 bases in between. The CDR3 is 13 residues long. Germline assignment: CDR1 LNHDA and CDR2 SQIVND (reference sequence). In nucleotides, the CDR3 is TGTGCCAGTAGTATAGGAGGTGTCCACGAGCAGTACTTC. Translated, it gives CASSIGGVHEQYF.

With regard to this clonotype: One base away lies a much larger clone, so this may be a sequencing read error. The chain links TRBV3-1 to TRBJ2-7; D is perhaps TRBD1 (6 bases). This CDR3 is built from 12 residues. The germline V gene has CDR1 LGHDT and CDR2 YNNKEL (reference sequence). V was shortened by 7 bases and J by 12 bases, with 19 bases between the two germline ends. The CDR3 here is CASNHGQFAAYF. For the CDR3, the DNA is TGTGCCAGCAACCACGGACAGTTCGCCGCGTACTTC.

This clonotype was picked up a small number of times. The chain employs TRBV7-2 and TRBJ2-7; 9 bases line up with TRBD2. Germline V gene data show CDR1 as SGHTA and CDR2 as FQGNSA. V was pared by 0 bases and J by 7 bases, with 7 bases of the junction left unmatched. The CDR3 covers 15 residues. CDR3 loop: CASSLAIGTSREQYF. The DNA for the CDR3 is TGTGCCAGCAGCTTAGCTATAGGGACTAGCCGGGAGCAGTACTTC. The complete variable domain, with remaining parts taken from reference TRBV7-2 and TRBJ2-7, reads GAGVSQSPSNKVTEKGKDVELRCDPISGHTALYWYRQSLGQGLEFLIYFQGNSAPDKSGLPSDRFSAERTGGSVSTLTIQRTQQEDSAVYLCASSLAIGTSREQYFGPGTRLTVT.

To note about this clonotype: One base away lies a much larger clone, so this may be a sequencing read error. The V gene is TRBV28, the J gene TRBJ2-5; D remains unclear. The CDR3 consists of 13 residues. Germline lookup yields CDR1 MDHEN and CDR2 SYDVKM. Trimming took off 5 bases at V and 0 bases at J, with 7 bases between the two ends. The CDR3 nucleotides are TGTGCCAGCAGTCCGCCCTACCAAGAGACCCAGTACTTC. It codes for CASSPPYQETQYF.

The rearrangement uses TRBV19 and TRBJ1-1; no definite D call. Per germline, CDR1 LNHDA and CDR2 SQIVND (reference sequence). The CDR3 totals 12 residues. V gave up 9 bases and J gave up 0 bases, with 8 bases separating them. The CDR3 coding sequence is TGTGCCAGCGAGTGGGTGAACACTGAAGCTTTCTTT. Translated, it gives CASEWVNTEAFF.

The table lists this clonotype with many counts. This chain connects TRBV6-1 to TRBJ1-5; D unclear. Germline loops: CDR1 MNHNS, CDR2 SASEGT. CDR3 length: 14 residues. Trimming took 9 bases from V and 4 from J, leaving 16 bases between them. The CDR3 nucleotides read TGTGCCAGTACCGGGCCGGGCGCTAATCAGCCCCAGCATTTT. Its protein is CASTGPGANQPQHF.

CDR3 loop: CASSLAWRGRGEKLFF. The CDR3 DNA reads as TGTGCCAGCAGCTTAGCCTGGAGGGGCAGGGGAGAAAAACTGTTTTTT. The gene calls are TRBV7-9 and TRBJ1-4, with TRBD1 as a possible D gene (6 bases). CDR1 is SEHNR, CDR2 FQNEAQ, per germline (reference sequence). The CDR3 sequence is 16 residues long. V was shortened by 0 bases and J by 8 bases, with 16 bases between the two germline ends.

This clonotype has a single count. In nucleotides, the CDR3 is TGTGCCAGCAGCTTAGGGTTAGTCGGGACAGGGGTCCGAGAGACCCAGTACTTC. This codes for CASSLGLVGTGVRETQYF. The V gene is TRBV7-3, the J gene TRBJ2-4; the match to TRBD1 covers 10 bases. The tail of the sequence fits TRBJ2-5 better, so the J call may be wrong. The CDR3 extends over 18 amino acids. Germline values: CDR1 SGHTA, CDR2 FQGTGA.

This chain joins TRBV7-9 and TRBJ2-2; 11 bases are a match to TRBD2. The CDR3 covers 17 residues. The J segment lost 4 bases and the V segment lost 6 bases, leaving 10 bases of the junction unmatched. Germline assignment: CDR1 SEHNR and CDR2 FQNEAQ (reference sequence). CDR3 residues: CASRPAPGLAGTGELFF. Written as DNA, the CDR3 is TGTGCCAGCAGACCCGCCCCAGGACTAGCGGGCACCGGGGAGCTGTTTTTT.

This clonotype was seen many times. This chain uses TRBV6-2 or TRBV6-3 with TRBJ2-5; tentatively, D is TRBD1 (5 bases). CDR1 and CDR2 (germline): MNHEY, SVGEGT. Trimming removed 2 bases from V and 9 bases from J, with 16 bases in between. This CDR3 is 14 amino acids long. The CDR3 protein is CASSYHDRRSSQYF. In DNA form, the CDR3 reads TGTGCCAGCAGTTACCACGACAGAAGGTCATCCCAGTACTTC.